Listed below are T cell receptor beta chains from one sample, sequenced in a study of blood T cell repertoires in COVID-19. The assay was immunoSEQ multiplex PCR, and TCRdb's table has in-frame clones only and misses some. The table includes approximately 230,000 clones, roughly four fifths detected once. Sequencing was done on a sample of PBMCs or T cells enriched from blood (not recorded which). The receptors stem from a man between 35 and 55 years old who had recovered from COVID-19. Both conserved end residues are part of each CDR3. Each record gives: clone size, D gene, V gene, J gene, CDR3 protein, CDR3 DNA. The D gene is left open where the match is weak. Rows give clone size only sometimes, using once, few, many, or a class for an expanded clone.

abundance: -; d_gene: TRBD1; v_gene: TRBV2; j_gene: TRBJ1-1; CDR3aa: CATRPRTGLATEAFF; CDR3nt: TGTGCCACCCGACCGCGGACAGGGCTGGCCACTGAAGCTTTCTTT
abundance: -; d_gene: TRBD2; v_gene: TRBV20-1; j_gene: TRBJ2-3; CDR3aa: CSARDRTSGGF; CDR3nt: TGCAGTGCTAGAGATCGGACTAGCGGGGGCTTT
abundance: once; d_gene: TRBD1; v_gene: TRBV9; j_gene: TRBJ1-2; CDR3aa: CASSVGTGFGYTF; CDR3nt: TGTGCCAGCAGCGTAGGGACAGGGTTTGGCTACACCTTC
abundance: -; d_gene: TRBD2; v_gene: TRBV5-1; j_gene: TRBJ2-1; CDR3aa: CASSLAASGSSSYNEQFF; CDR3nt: TGCGCCAGCAGCTTGGCGGCTAGCGGGTCAAGCTCCTACAATGAGCAGTTCTTC
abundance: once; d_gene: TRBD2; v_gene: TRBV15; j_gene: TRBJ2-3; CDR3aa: CATSRDRSGTSTDTQYF; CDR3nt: TGTGCCACCAGCAGAGATCGGAGCGGGACTAGCACAGATACGCAGTATTTT
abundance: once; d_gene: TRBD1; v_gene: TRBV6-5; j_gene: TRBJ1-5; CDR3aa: CATQGANQPQHF; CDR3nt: TGTGCCACTCAGGGGGCTAATCAGCCCCAGCATTTT
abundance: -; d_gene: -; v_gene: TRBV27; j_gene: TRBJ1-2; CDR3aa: CASSLKGGRFNYGYTF; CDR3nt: TGTGCCAGCAGTTTAAAGGGAGGGAGGTTTAACTATGGCTACACCTTC
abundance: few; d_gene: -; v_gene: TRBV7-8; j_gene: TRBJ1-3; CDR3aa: CASSPHSGTIYF; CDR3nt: TGTGCCAGCAGCCCCCACTCCGGCACCATATATTTT
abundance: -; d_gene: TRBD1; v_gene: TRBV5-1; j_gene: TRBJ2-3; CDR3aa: CASSFGQAPDTQYF; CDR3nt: TGCGCCAGCAGCTTCGGACAGGCTCCAGATACGCAGTATTTT
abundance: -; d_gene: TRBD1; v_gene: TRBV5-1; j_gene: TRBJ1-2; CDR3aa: CASSATGKDNYGYTF; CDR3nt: TGCGCCAGCAGCGCGACAGGGAAGGACAACTATGGCTACACCTTC
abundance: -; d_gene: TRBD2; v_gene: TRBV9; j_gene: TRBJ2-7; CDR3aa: CASSVGGLAGAYEQYF; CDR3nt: TGTGCCAGCAGCGTTGGAGGCCTAGCGGGGGCCTACGAGCAGTACTTC
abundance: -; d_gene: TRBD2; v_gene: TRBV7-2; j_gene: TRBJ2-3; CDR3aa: CASSPSWTSGDDTQYF; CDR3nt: TGTGCCAGCAGCCCTAGCTGGACTAGCGGGGATGATACGCAGTATTTT